These 28 T cell receptor beta chains came from one sample sequenced in a study of shared clonotypes between healthy human individuals. The assay was immunoSEQ multiplex PCR, and TCRdb's table has in-frame clones only and misses some. The sample shows some 2,500,000 clones, more than 85% of them seen only once. Sequencing was carried out using naive CD4+ T cells from PBMCs. Subset given: CD45RA+ positively selected. All receptors come from a young man in good health. Some clones in this sample may be carry-over from other donors' samples.

The chain employs TRBV28 and TRBJ2-1; D is undetermined. CDR3 length equals 13 residues. Germline V gene data show CDR1 as MDHEN and CDR2 as SYDVKM. The V gene lost 4 bases and the J gene lost 9 bases, with 13 bases spanning the gap. The CDR3, as DNA: TGTGCCAGCAGTTCCCTCGGTCGGGTTGAGCAGTTCTTC. Translated: CASSSLGRVEQFF.

This clone was observed once. The chain combines TRBV6-1 with TRBJ2-5; 8 bases match TRBD2. With 4 bases clipped from V and 1 base from J, the junction kept 5 bases outside the gene matches. CDR3 size: 15 residues. Per the germline V gene, CDR1 is MNHNS and CDR2 is SASEGT. The CDR3 loop is CASSGPGRAQETQYF. CDR3 bases: TGTGCCAGCAGTGGCCCCGGGAGGGCCCAAGAGACCCAGTACTTC.

In the case of this clone: The same CDR3 arises from other DNA sequences in this sample as well. The chain combines TRBV28 with TRBJ1-1, with D possibly matching TRBD1 (6 bases). The CDR3 runs to 14 residues. V lost 5 bases, J lost 0 bases, and 10 bases lay in between. Germline V gene lookup returns CDR1 MDHEN and CDR2 SYDVKM. The CDR3 DNA sequence: TGTGCCAGCAGTCCGGGACAATTGAACACTGAAGCTTTCTTT. Translating gives CASSPGQLNTEAFF.

V and J are TRBV7-2 and TRBJ2-7; 9 bases map to TRBD1. Germline trimming cut 1 base from V and 3 bases from J; bases unmatched to any gene: 7. CDR3 size: 16 residues. CDR1 and CDR2 (germline): SGHTA, FQGNSA. The CDR3 protein is CASSLVFGTGYYEQYF. The CDR3 coding sequence is TGTGCCAGCAGCTTAGTATTCGGGACAGGGTACTACGAGCAGTACTTC.

The CDR3 region is CASSLATTRGTEAFF. CDR3 coding DNA: TGCGCCAGCAGCTTGGCCACGACCAGGGGCACTGAAGCTTTCTTT. The chain joins TRBV5-1 to TRBJ1-1; TRBD1 is a possible D gene (6 bases). Germline CDR1 reads SGHRS; CDR2 reads YFSETQ. This CDR3 region has 15 residues. Between the trimmed V and J ends, which lost 0 bases and 4 bases, there was a span of 13 bases.

J is TRBJ1-2 and V is TRBV6-5, with D maybe TRBD1 (6 bases). From germline, CDR1 is MNHEY and CDR2 SVGAGI. The V and J ends lost 2 bases and 1 base respectively, with 11 bases between them. This CDR3 is built from 15 residues. The chain's CDR3 is CASSYVGGRNYGYTF. Here the CDR3 DNA reads TGTGCCAGCAGTTACGTGGGGGGGCGTAACTATGGCTACACCTTC.

V and J are TRBV6-1 and TRBJ1-3, with 7 positions matching TRBD1. Trimming cost V 6 bases and J 15 bases; bases outside gene matches: 8. The germline gives CDR1 MNHNS, CDR2 SASEGT. The CDR3 has 11 amino acids. CDR3 sequence: CASSLEGATYF. In DNA, the CDR3 is TGTGCCAGCAGCTTAGAGGGGGCTACATATTTT.

The CDR3 loop is CASSAVPRQQYNEQFF. In DNA, the CDR3 is TGTGCCAGCAGCGCAGTTCCTCGGCAACAGTACAATGAGCAGTTCTTC. J is TRBJ2-1 and V is TRBV28; the D is unclear. Germline V lookup: CDR1 MDHEN, CDR2 SYDVKM. Trimming removed 6 bases from V and 4 bases from J, with 19 bases in between. This CDR3 has 16 residues.

The chain combines TRBV19 with TRBJ1-2; the match to TRBD1 covers 10 bases. Trimming cost V 7 bases and J 4 bases; bases outside gene matches: 9. The CDR3 spans 15 residues. Germline V lookup: CDR1 LNHDA, CDR2 SQIVND (reference sequence). The CDR3 sequence is CASTSSRQGAYGYTF. Here the CDR3 DNA reads TGTGCCAGTACCTCCTCCCGACAGGGGGCCTATGGCTACACCTTC. The variable domain in full, with the rest retrieved from reference TRBV19 and TRBJ1-2, is DGGITQSPKYLFRKEGQNVTLSCEQNLNHDAMYWYRQDPGQGLRLIYYSQIVNDFQKGDIAEGYSVSREKKESFPLTVTSAQKNPTAFYLCASTSSRQGAYGYTFGSGTRLTVV.

The CDR3 nucleotides read TGTGCCAGTAGTACCCCCGGGACAGCAAATCAGCCCCAGCATTTT. Protein product: CASSTPGTANQPQHF. The chain joins TRBV19 to TRBJ1-5; TRBD1 agrees at 7 bases. V was pared by 4 bases and J by 4 bases, with 7 bases of the junction left unmatched. The CDR3 length is 15 residues. Germline V CDR1 and CDR2: LNHDA, SQIVND (reference sequence). Variable domain in full (rest from reference TRBV19 and TRBJ1-5): DGGITQSPKYLFRKEGQNVTLSCEQNLNHDAMYWYRQDPGQGLRLIYYSQIVNDFQKGDIAEGYSVSREKKESFPLTVTSAQKNPTAFYLCASSTPGTANQPQHFGDGTRLSIL.

The chain uses TRBV9 and TRBJ1-1; the match to TRBD1 covers 7 bases. Germline assignment: CDR1 SGDLS and CDR2 YYNGEE. CDR3 length equals 13 residues. J gave up 4 bases and V 3 bases, and 3 bases lay outside the gene matches. The DNA of the CDR3 is TGTGCCAGCAGCGCAGGGGGACCCACTGAAGCTTTCTTT. This codes for CASSAGGPTEAFF.

As to this clone: Additional DNA sequences in this sample encode the identical CDR3. The gene calls are TRBV27 and TRBJ2-1; D ambiguous. The germline gives CDR1 MNHEY, CDR2 SMNVEV (reference sequence). The CDR3 has 12 amino acids. V shed 3 bases and J shed 3 bases, with 3 bases lying between them. CDR3 in amino acids: CASSLNYNEQFF. In DNA form, the CDR3 reads TGTGCCAGCAGTTTGAACTACAATGAGCAGTTCTTC.

The rearrangement links TRBV7-8 to TRBJ1-1; D not resolved. Deletions cut 3 bases from V and 1 base from J, with 9 bases between. Per germline, CDR1 SGHVS and CDR2 FQNEAQ. CDR3 length: 14 residues. The CDR3 is CASSFKDPNTEAFF. As DNA, the CDR3 is TGTGCCAGCAGCTTCAAAGACCCGAACACTGAAGCTTTCTTT.

The rearrangement links TRBV10-2 to TRBJ2-7; 9 bases agree with TRBD2. CDR3 length equals 14 residues. CDR1 is WSHSY and CDR2 is SAAADI in the germline V gene. V trimming: 5 bases; J trimming: 6 bases; junction bases outside the gene matches: 8. CDR3 in DNA: TGCGCCAGCAGTTTAGCGGGAGTTTCCGGCGAGCAGTACTTC. Its translation is CASSLAGVSGEQYF.

Comments on this clone: This sample also contains other DNA sequences that code for the same CDR3. The V and J genes are TRBV7-3 and TRBJ2-3; TRBD1 matches 8 bases. CDR3 length: 15 amino acids. Germline CDR1 reads SGHTA; CDR2 reads FQGTGA. The V gene end was trimmed by 5 bases and the J gene end by 1 base; junction bases not matched to a gene: 5. CDR3 coding DNA: TGTGCCAGCAGCCTAGACAGGGGAGGCACAGATACGCAGTATTTT. Amino acid sequence: CASSLDRGGTDTQYF.

This chain uses TRBV6-1 with TRBJ2-3; no reliable D call. The CDR3 is 13 residues long. The germline V gene encodes CDR1 MNHNS and CDR2 SASEGT. V dropped 5 bases and J dropped 7 bases, with 13 bases sitting between them. Here the CDR3 reads CASSPEPLNTQYF. The DNA of the CDR3 is TGTGCCAGCAGTCCCGAACCCCTGAATACGCAGTATTTT.

The V and J genes are TRBV11-2 and TRBJ1-4; the D gene is possibly TRBD1 (5 bases). Germline V CDR1 and CDR2: SGHAT, FQNNGV. Between the trimmed V and J ends, which lost 6 bases and 5 bases, there was a span of 13 bases. The CDR3 covers 14 residues. CDR3 residues: CASSPTGGNEKLFF. The DNA for the CDR3 is TGTGCCAGCAGTCCTACCGGGGGGAATGAAAAACTGTTTTTT. The whole variable domain, filled in from reference TRBV11-2 and TRBJ1-4, reads EAGVAQSPRYKIIEKRQSVAFWCNPISGHATLYWYQQILGQGPKLLIQFQNNGVVDDSQLPKDRFSAERLKGVDSTLKIQPAKLEDSAVYLCASSPTGGNEKLFFGSGTQLSVL.

V and J are TRBV18 and TRBJ2-3; the match to TRBD2 covers 12 bases. Looked up from germline, CDR1 is KGHSH and CDR2 is LQKENI. The CDR3 consists of 16 residues. J gave up 5 bases and V 4 bases, and 7 bases lay outside the gene matches. CDR3: CASSLRLAGELDTQYF. The CDR3 DNA reads TGTGCCAGCTCACTTCGACTAGCGGGAGAATTAGATACGCAGTATTTT.

This rearrangement joins TRBV6-1 to TRBJ2-2; perhaps TRBD1 as D (6 bases). Germline V gene sequence: CDR1 MNHNS, CDR2 SASEGT. The CDR3 contains 14 residues. The V and J ends lost 6 bases and 6 bases respectively, with 14 bases between them. In DNA form, the CDR3 reads TGTGCCAGCAGAACCAACAGGGCCCCCGGGGAGCTGTTTTTT. Its translation is CASRTNRAPGELFF.

The V gene is TRBV7-3, the J gene TRBJ1-3, with 7 nucleotides matching TRBD1. CDR1 is SGHTA, CDR2 FQGTGA, per germline. V trimming: 5 bases; J trimming: 1 base; junction bases outside the gene matches: 8. This CDR3 has 16 residues. The chain's CDR3 is CASSLTGYGSGNTIYF. CDR3 DNA sequence: TGTGCCAGCAGCCTGACAGGGTACGGGTCTGGAAACACCATATATTTT.

CDR3 DNA sequence: TGTGCCTGGGCAGGGGGAGCTGGCACTGAAGCTTTCTTT. Protein: CAWAGGAGTEAFF. This rearrangement joins TRBV30 to TRBJ1-1; 7 bases line up with TRBD1. The CDR3 consists of 13 residues. Losses at the gene ends were 5 bases for V and 4 bases for J; bases not matched to a gene: 7. The germline V gene encodes CDR1 GTSNPN and CDR2 SVGIG (reference sequence).

The CDR3 region is CASSLAGRRRNTIYF. CDR3 sequence (DNA): TGTGCCAGCAGTTTAGCGGGAAGGAGGAGAAACACCATATATTTT. The chain has TRBV28 and TRBJ1-3; D is unresolved. V lost 2 bases, J lost 5 bases, and 13 bases lay in between. This CDR3 has 15 amino acids. Germline V gene lookup returns CDR1 MDHEN and CDR2 SYDVKM.

This chain joins TRBV9 and TRBJ2-1, with 13 bases fitting TRBD2. Per germline, CDR1 SGDLS and CDR2 YYNGEE. J gave up 7 bases and V 1 base, and 2 bases lay outside the gene matches. The CDR3 length is 15 residues. CDR3 protein: CASSVMGLAGNEQFF. The CDR3 region has the DNA TGTGCCAGCAGCGTAATGGGACTAGCGGGAAATGAGCAGTTCTTC. Based on the CDR3 plus reference TRBV9 and TRBJ2-1, the full variable domain is DSGVTQTPKHLITATGQRVTLRCSPRSGDLSVYWYQQSLDQGLQFLIQYYNGEERAKGNILERFSAQQFPDLHSELNLSSLELGDSALYFCASSVMGLAGNEQFFGPGTRLTVL.

The chain couples TRBV30 to TRBJ2-7, with 7 bases fitting TRBD2. The CDR3 consists of 15 residues. Trimming removed 2 bases from V and 1 base from J; junction bases left unmatched: 8. Germline lookup yields CDR1 GTSNPN and CDR2 SVGIG (reference sequence). CDR3 region: CAWSRGVGGSYEQYF. The CDR3 coding sequence is TGTGCCTGGAGTAGGGGAGTCGGGGGGTCCTACGAGCAGTACTTC. Looking up the rest from reference TRBV30 and TRBJ2-7 gives the full variable domain: SQTIHQWPATLVQPVGSPLSLECTVEGTSNPNLYWYRQAAGRGLQLLFYSVGIGQISSEVPQNLSASRPQDRQFILSSKKLLLSDSGFYLCAWSRGVGGSYEQYFGPGTRLTVT.

The rearrangement uses TRBV30 and TRBJ2-3; 11 bases match TRBD2. The CDR3 is 17 residues long. Germline values: CDR1 GTSNPN, CDR2 SVGIG (reference sequence). Germline trimming cut 2 bases from V and 5 bases from J; bases unmatched to any gene: 12. The CDR3: CAWSFVAGGIDKDTQYF. The CDR3 region has the DNA TGTGCCTGGAGTTTCGTAGCGGGAGGGATTGATAAAGATACGCAGTATTTT.

The chain combines TRBV19 with TRBJ2-1; D perhaps matches TRBD2 (6 bases). Trimming cost V 5 bases and J 8 bases, with 22 bases left between them. This CDR3 has 16 amino acids. Germline V gene sequence: CDR1 LNHDA, CDR2 SQIVND (reference sequence). CDR3 in amino acids: CASSELAPHTGDEQFF. CDR3 coding DNA: TGTGCCAGTAGTGAGCTAGCGCCCCACACCGGGGATGAGCAGTTCTTC.

A note on this clone: The sample contains more than one DNA sequence encoding this CDR3. V usage is TRBV9 and J usage is TRBJ1-2, with D unclear. The ends were cut back, 5 bases at V and 1 base at J, with 9 bases in the middle. Germline loops: CDR1 SGDLS, CDR2 YYNGEE. The CDR3 has 13 residues. The CDR3 spells CASSPDRNYGYTF. The CDR3 DNA follows: TGTGCCAGCAGTCCGGACCGTAACTATGGCTACACCTTC.

This rearrangement joins TRBV28 to TRBJ2-1; 14 bases are a match to TRBD2. V shed 3 bases, J shed 4 bases, and the junction held 11 bases outside the gene matches. The CDR3 has 19 amino acids. Germline CDR1 reads MDHEN; CDR2 reads SYDVKM. The CDR3: CASSFKHQGLAGEYNEQFF. The DNA for the CDR3 is TGTGCCAGCAGTTTCAAACATCAGGGACTAGCGGGAGAGTACAATGAGCAGTTCTTC.